Ten or more counts support the clone carrying this T cell receptor beta chain. The read comes to an end 3 residues before the CDR3 does, leaving the germline J gene to fill in the end. This record comes from a study of T cell clonality in common variable immunodeficiency. Trimming at V came to 1 base and at J to 4 bases, leaving 0 bases not matched to a gene. Germline V lookup: CDR1 SEHNR, CDR2 FQNEAQ (reference sequence). CDR3 length equals 14 residues. CVID and control samples used equivalent genomic DNA input. Sequencing used immunoSEQ multiplex PCR; TCRdb keeps in-frame clones, though not all of them. The sample yields over 55,000 clones, without any singletons.

J is TRBJ2-5 and V is TRBV7-9; 10 bases match TRBD2. This sequence originates from a person aged 18 to 75 in good health. The specimen sequenced was peripheral blood mononuclear cells. CDR3 residues: CASSLGLAGETQYF. The CDR3 DNA, read in part, is TGTGCCAGCAGCTTAGGACTAGCGGGAGAGACC.